This TCR beta chain is from a study of STAT3 mutations in large granular lymphocyte leukemia. Study context: Roughly half of the longitudinally sequenced T-LGLL patients carried detectable canonical activating STAT3 mutations.

Germline lookup yields CDR1 MNHEY and CDR2 SMNVEV (reference sequence). The CDR3 sequence is 15 residues long. The V gene end was trimmed by 6 bases and the J gene end by 0 bases; junction bases not matched to a gene: 5. Remarks on this clone: The antigen is undetermined.

Points from the study as a whole: Samples missed the first appearance of the clone. Every T-cell large granular lymphocyte leukemia patient had at least one immunodominant TCR beta clonotype.

TCRdb's table, derived via immunoSEQ multiplex PCR, lists solely in-frame clones and lacks some. Found here are approximately 13,000 clones, roughly 90% of them singletons; the top ten hold around 35%. The gene calls are TRBV27 and TRBJ1-5, with 7 bases identical to TRBD1. The source is a man aged 35-49 years with T-cell large granular lymphocyte leukemia. Some clones in this sample may be carry-over from other donors' samples. Sequencing was performed on peripheral blood mononuclear cells. The CDR3 protein is CASSSGTASNQPQHF. CDR3 sequence (DNA): TGTGCCAGCAGCTCGGGGACAGCTAGCAATCAGCCCCAGCATTTT.